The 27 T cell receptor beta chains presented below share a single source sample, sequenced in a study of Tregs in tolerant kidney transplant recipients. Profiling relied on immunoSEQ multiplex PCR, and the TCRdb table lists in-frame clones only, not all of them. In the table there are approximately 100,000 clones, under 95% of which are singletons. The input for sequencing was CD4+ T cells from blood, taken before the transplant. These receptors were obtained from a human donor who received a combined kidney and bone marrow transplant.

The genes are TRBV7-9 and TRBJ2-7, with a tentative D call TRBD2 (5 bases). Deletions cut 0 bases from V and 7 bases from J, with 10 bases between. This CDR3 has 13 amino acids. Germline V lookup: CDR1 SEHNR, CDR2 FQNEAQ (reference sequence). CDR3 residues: CASSLAGVGEQYF. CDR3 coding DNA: TGTGCCAGCAGCTTAGCGGGAGTGGGAGAGCAGTACTTC.

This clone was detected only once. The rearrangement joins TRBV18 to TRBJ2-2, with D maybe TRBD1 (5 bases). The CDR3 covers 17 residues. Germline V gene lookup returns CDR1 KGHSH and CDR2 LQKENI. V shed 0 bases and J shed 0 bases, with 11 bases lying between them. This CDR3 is CASSPPGPGANTGELFF. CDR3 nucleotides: TGTGCCAGCTCACCACCGGGGCCGGGCGCGAACACCGGGGAGCTGTTTTTT. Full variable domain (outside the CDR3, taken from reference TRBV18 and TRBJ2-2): NAGVMQNPRHLVRRRGQEARLRCSPMKGHSHVYWYRQLPEEGLKFMVYLQKENIIDESGMPKERFSAEFPKEGPSILRIQQVVRGDSAAYFCASSPPGPGANTGELFFGEGSRLTVL.

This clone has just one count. CDR3 sequence: CASRYRGRETQYF. CDR3 nucleotide sequence: TGTGCCAGCAGGTACAGGGGGCGGGAGACCCAGTACTTC. The chain links TRBV28 to TRBJ2-5, with TRBD1 matching over 9 bases. Germline V gene data show CDR1 as MDHEN and CDR2 as SYDVKM. V was pared by 6 bases and J by 5 bases, with 4 bases of the junction left unmatched. This CDR3 has 13 residues.

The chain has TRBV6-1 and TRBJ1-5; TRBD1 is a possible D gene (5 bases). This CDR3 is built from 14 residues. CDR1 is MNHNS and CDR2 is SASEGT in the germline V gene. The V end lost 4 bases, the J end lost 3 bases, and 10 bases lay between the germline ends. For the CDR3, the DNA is TGTGCCAGCAGTGTCCAGGGTTTCAATCAGCCCCAGCATTTT. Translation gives CASSVQGFNQPQHF.

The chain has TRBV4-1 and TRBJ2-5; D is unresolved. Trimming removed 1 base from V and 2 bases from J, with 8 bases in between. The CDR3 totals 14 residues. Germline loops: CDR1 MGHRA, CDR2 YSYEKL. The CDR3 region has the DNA TGCGCCAGCAGCCAAGGTGACAAACAAGAGACCCAGTACTTC. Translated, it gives CASSQGDKQETQYF.

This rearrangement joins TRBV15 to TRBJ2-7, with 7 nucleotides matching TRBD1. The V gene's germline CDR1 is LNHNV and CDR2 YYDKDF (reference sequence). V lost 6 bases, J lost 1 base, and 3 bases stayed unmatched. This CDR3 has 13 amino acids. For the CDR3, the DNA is TGTGCCACCAGGGGACAGAATTCCTACGAGCAGTACTTC. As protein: CATRGQNSYEQYF.

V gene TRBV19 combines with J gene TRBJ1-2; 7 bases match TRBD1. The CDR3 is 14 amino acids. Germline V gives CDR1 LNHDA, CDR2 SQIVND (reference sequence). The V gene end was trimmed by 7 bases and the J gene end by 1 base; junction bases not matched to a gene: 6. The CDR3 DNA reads TGTGCCAGTACGGGACAGAACTTTAACTATGGCTACACCTTC. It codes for CASTGQNFNYGYTF.

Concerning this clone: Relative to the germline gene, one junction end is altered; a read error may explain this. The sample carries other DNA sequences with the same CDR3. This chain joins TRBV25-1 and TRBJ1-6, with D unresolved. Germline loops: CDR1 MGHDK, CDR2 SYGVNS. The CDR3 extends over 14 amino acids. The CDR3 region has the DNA TGTGCCAGCAGTGAGAGCTCCTATAATTCCCCCCTCCACTTT. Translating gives CASSESSYNSPLHF.

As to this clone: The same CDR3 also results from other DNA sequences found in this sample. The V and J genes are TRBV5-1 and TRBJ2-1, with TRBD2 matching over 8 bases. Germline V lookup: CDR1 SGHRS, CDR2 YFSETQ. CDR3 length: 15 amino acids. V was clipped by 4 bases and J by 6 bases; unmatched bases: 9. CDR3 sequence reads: CASSVTGTRSNEQFF. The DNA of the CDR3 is TGCGCCAGCAGCGTTACAGGGACTAGGAGCAATGAGCAGTTCTTC.

The CDR3 DNA follows: TGTGCCAGCAGTGTGCCCCTGCAGCGGGAGTGGACAGATACGCAGTATTTT. Its translation: CASSVPLQREWTDTQYF. The chain combines TRBV6-1 with TRBJ2-3, with 8 bases identical to TRBD2. With V trimmed by 4 bases and J by 3 bases, 12 bases remained unmatched. The CDR3 has 17 residues. CDR1 and CDR2 (germline): MNHNS, SASEGT.

DNA for the CDR3: TGCGCCAGCAGCCAAGAGCACAGACGATCTAACTATGGCTACACCTTC. This encodes CASSQEHRRSNYGYTF. This chain links TRBV4-1 with TRBJ1-2, with D unresolved. The CDR3 is made up of 16 amino acids. V was trimmed by 0 bases and J by 0 bases, leaving 11 bases between them. Per the germline V gene, CDR1 is MGHRA and CDR2 is YSYEKL.

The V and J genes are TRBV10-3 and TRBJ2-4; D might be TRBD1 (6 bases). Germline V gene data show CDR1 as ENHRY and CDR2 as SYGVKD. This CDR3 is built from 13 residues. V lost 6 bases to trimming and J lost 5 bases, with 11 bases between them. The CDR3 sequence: CAIRGDTENIQYF. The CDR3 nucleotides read TGTGCCATCAGGGGGGACACCGAAAACATTCAGTACTTC.

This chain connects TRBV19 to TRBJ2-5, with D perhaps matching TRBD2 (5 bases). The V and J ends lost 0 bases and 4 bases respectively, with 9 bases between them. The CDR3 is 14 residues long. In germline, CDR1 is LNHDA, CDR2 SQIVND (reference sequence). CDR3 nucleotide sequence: TGTGCCAGTAGTATAGATTTAGGGAGAGAGACCCAGTACTTC. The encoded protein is CASSIDLGRETQYF.

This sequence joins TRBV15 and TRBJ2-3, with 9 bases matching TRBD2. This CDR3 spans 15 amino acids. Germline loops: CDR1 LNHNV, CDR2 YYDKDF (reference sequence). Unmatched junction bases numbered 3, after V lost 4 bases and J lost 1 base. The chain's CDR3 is CATSTRLAGTDTQYF. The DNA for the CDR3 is TGTGCCACCAGCACGAGACTAGCGGGCACAGATACGCAGTATTTT.

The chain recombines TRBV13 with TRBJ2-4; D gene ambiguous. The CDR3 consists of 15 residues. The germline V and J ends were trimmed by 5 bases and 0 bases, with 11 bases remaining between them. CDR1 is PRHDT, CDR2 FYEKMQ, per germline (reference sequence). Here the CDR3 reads CASSKTQLAKNIQYF. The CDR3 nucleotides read TGTGCCAGCAGCAAAACACAGCTAGCCAAAAACATTCAGTACTTC.

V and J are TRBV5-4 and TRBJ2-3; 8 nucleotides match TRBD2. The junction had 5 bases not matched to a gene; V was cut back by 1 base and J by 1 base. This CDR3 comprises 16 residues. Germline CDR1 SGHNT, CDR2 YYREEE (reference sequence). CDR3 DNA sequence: TGTGCCAGCAGCTTGTTTCGGGGGGGCCGCACAGATACGCAGTATTTT. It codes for CASSLFRGGRTDTQYF.

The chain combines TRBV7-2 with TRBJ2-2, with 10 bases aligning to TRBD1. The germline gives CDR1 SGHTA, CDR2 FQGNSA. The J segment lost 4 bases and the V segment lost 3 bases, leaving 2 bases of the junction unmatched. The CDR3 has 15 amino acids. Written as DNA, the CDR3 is TGTGCCAGCAGCTTGCGACAGGGGGCCACCGGGGAGCTGTTTTTT. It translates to CASSLRQGATGELFF. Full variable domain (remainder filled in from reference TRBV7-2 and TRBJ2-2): GAGVSQSPSNKVTEKGKDVELRCDPISGHTALYWYRQSLGQGLEFLIYFQGNSAPDKSGLPSDRFSAERTGGSVSTLTIQRTQQEDSAVYLCASSLRQGATGELFFGEGSRLTVL.

The CDR3 DNA sequence: TGTGCCAGCAGCTCTAGAGGGTCATCTGAAGCTTTCTTT. Protein product: CASSSRGSSEAFF. The chain links TRBV9 to TRBJ1-1; D is ambiguous. The CDR3 extends over 13 amino acids. V dropped 4 bases and J dropped 6 bases, with 13 bases sitting between them. In germline, CDR1 is SGDLS, CDR2 YYNGEE.

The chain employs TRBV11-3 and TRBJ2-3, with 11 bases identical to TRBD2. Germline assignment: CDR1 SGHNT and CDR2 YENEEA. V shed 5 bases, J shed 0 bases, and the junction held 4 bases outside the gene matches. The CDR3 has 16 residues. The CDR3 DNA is TGTGCCAGCAGCCCCGGGACTAGCGGCAGCACAGATACGCAGTATTTT. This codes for CASSPGTSGSTDTQYF.

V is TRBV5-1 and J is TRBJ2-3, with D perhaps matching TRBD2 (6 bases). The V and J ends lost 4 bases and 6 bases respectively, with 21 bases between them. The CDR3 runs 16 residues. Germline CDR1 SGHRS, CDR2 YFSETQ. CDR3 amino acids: CASSRGTAETRDTQYF. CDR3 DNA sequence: TGCGCCAGCAGCCGGGGGACGGCTGAGACGAGGGATACGCAGTATTTT.

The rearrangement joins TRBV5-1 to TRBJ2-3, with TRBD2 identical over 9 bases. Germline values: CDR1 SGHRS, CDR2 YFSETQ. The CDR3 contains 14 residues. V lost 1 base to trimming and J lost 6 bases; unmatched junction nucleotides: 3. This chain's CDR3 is CASSLKAGGDTQYF. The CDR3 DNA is TGCGCCAGCAGCTTGAAGGCGGGAGGGGATACGCAGTATTTT. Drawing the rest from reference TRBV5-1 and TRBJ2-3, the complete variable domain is KAGVTQTPRYLIKTRGQQVTLSCSPISGHRSVSWYQQTPGQGLQFLFEYFSETQRNKGNFPGRFSGRQFSNSRSEMNVSTLELGDSALYLCASSLKAGGDTQYFGPGTRLTVL.

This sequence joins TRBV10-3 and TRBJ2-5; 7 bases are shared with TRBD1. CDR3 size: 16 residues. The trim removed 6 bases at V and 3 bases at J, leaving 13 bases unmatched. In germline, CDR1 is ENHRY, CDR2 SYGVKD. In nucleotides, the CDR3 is TGTGCCATCAGGGACGCCACAGGGGCGGGCAAAGAGACCCAGTACTTC. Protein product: CAIRDATGAGKETQYF.

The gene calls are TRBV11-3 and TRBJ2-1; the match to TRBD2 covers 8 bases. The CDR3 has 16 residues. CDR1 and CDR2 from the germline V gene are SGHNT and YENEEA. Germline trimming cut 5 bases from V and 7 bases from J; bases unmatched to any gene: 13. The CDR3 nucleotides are TGTGCCAGCAGCCCGGGGAGAGCGCGGGGGGCAAATGAGCAGTTCTTC. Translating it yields CASSPGRARGANEQFF.

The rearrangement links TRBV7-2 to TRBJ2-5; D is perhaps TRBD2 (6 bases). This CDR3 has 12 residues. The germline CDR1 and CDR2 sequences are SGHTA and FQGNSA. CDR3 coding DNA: TGTGCGAGCGGGCGGAGGAGTGAGACCCAGTACTTC. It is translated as CASGRRSETQYF. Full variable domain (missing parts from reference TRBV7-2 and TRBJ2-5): GAGVSQSPSNKVTEKGKDVELRCDPISGHTALYWYRQSLGQGLEFLIYFQGNSAPDKSGLPSDRFSAERTGGSVSTLTIQRTQQEDSAVYLCASGRRSETQYFGPGTRLLVL.

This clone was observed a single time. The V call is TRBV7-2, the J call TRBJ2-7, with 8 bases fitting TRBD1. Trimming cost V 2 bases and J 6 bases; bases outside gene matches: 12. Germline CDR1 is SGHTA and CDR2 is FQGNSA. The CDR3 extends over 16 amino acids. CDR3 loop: CASSLKSGTGPFEQYF. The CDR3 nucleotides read TGTGCCAGCAGCTTAAAGAGTGGGACAGGCCCCTTCGAGCAGTACTTC.

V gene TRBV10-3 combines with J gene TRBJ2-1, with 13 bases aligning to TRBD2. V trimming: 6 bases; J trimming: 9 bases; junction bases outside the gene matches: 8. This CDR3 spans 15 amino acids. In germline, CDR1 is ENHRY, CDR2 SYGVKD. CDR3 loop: CAISQTSGRAVEQFF. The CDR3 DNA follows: TGTGCCATCAGCCAAACTAGCGGGAGGGCCGTTGAGCAGTTCTTC.

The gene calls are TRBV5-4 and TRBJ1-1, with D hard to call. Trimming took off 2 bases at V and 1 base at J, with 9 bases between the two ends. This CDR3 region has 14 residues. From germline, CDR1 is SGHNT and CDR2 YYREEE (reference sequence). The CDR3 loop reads CASSFRTPNTEAFF. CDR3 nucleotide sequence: TGTGCCAGCAGCTTCCGGACTCCGAACACTGAAGCTTTCTTT.